The clone carrying this T cell receptor beta chain showed up just a few times. This entry belongs to a study of human T cells and chemical hapten exposure. Study-wide context: Small pooled library volume differences chiefly drove per-sample TCR yield variation.

The time point denotes: patch test 1, 2 weeks after DPC sensitization. The treatment is: therapeutic diphenylcyclopropenone sensitization with weekly scalp DPC. Germline assignment: CDR1 SQVTM and CDR2 ANQGSEA. The CDR3 contains 14 residues. Trimming at V came to 8 bases and at J to 2 bases, leaving 12 bases not matched to a gene. During construction of the library, unique molecular identifiers were attached to individual cDNA molecules for quantitative, reproducible TCR counting. MiXCR, applied by TCRdb to the RACE reads, yields one record per CDR3 protein. The sample gives roughly 72,000 distinct CDR3 sequences, about 9.4% of which show up once; 1.4% is in the top ten.

The chain is built from TRBV29-1 and TRBJ2-7; 7 positions agree with TRBD1. The starting material was whole blood, obtained in connection with sensitization to the hapten diphenylcyclopropenone (DPC). This TCR derives from a woman in her 50s with alopecia areata. Some clones in this sample may be carry-over from other donors' samples. The CDR3 nucleotides read TGCAGCCCTGAAACAGGGGAGAAAGCCTACGAGCAGTACTTC. Translated: CSPETGEKAYEQYF.